The next 26 T cell receptor beta chains were all read from a single sample in a study of response to subunit inactivated influenza vaccine (dated by TCRdb to 2017 to 2018). The method behind the library was RT-PCR. The run used an Illumina HiSeq 2500. Through fastp at Q25 and MiXCR, TCRdb rebuilt clones from the public reads, retaining in-frame beta chains. For every CDR3 protein sequence, its rows merge into one entry that carries the most common genes and DNA. The sample contains about 570,000 distinct CDR3 sequences, around 11% of them found a single time. The biggest ten clones account for 8% to 13% of the sample. These records were also assigned to another study, of T cells expressing NK-cell markers. In that second paper, the authors write: TCR beta cDNA libraries were made by 5'RACE template switching that added a universal primer site and unique molecular identifiers.

Sequencing used PBMCs from blood, obtained on the day of vaccination. The receptor set was obtained from a middle-aged man who received an inactivated influenza vaccine. Donor details come from another sample of the same person, matched by shared clones.

This clonotype showed up just a few times. The chain combines TRBV5-1 with TRBJ2-3; weak D call: TRBD2 (5 bases). The germline V gene encodes CDR1 SGHRS and CDR2 YFSETQ. This CDR3 contains 16 residues. V gave up 0 bases and J gave up 4 bases, with 15 bases separating them. CDR3 sequence: CASSLGSRRAADTQYF. The CDR3 nucleotides are TGCGCCAGCAGCTTGGGATCGCGGAGAGCGGCAGATACGCAGTATTTT.

The chain employs TRBV25-1 and TRBJ2-3; possible D gene TRBD1, 5 bases. Germline assignment: CDR1 MGHDK and CDR2 SYGVNS. This CDR3 is 14 amino acids long. The V and J ends lost 2 bases and 6 bases respectively, with 12 bases between them. Here the CDR3 reads CASSEPSRADTQYF. Here the CDR3 DNA reads TGTGCCAGCAGTGAACCATCCAGGGCGGATACGCAGTATTTT. Full variable domain (rest looked up from reference TRBV25-1 and TRBJ2-3): EADIYQTPRYLVIGTGKKITLECSQTMGHDKMYWYQQDPGMELHLIHYSYGVNSTEKGDLSSESTVSRIRTEHFPLTLESARPSHTSQYLCASSEPSRADTQYFGPGTRLTVL.

This chain uses TRBV9 with TRBJ1-2; 8 bases are a match to TRBD1. Per germline, CDR1 SGDLS and CDR2 YYNGEE. The ends lost 3 bases at V and 4 bases at J; junction bases unmatched: 5. CDR3 length equals 14 residues. CDR3 in amino acids: CASSGGQGPYGYTF. Written as DNA, the CDR3 is TGTGCCAGCAGCGGCGGACAGGGCCCCTATGGCTACACCTTC.

Only a few counts were recorded for this clonotype. The chain recombines TRBV15 with TRBJ2-3, with 7 bases fitting TRBD1. Germline V gene sequence: CDR1 LNHNV, CDR2 YYDKDF (reference sequence). The V gene end was trimmed by 1 base and the J gene end by 0 bases; junction bases not matched to a gene: 1. The CDR3 has 15 amino acids. CDR3 loop: CATSRGDRSTDTQYF. DNA of the CDR3: TGTGCCACCAGCAGAGGGGACAGAAGCACAGATACGCAGTATTTT.

The chain links TRBV19 to TRBJ2-2; no clear D. The CDR3 extends over 16 amino acids. Germline V lookup: CDR1 LNHDA, CDR2 SQIVND (reference sequence). V gave up 0 bases and J gave up 2 bases, with 10 bases separating them. The CDR3 DNA sequence: TGTGCCAGTAGTATAGATTACAGACCCAACACCGGGGAGCTGTTTTTT. Translating gives CASSIDYRPNTGELFF.

This rearrangement joins TRBV20-1 to TRBJ2-1, with TRBD2 identical over 7 bases. In germline, CDR1 is DFQATT, CDR2 SNEGSKA (reference sequence). The CDR3 totals 14 residues. Trimming took 0 bases from V and 7 from J; bases not matched to a gene: 6. CDR3 nucleotide sequence: TGCAGTGCTAGAGATCTGCGGGAGTTAAATGAGCAGTTCTTC. This sequence encodes CSARDLRELNEQFF.

This clonotype turned up a few times. This chain connects TRBV11-2 to TRBJ2-7; D is uncertain. Per the germline V gene, CDR1 is SGHAT and CDR2 is FQNNGV. The CDR3 covers 12 residues. The V end lost 7 bases, the J end lost 0 bases, and 7 bases lay between the germline ends. In nucleotides, the CDR3 is TGTGCCAGCACACCCAACTCCTACGAGCAGTACTTC. Translating it yields CASTPNSYEQYF.

The chain couples TRBV11-2 to TRBJ2-7; D may be TRBD2 (6 bases). V was cut by 5 bases and J by 4 bases, with 21 bases left in between. The CDR3 contains 16 residues. Germline assignment: CDR1 SGHAT and CDR2 FQNNGV. The CDR3 nucleotides are TGTGCCAGCAGCACTTCCCTCCCGGTTGGGACTTACGAGCAGTACTTC. This encodes CASSTSLPVGTYEQYF.

At least ten counts were recorded for this clonotype. The chain couples TRBV5-1 to TRBJ2-5; TRBD1 matches 10 bases. The germline gives CDR1 SGHRS, CDR2 YFSETQ. V gave up 2 bases and J gave up 4 bases; unmatched junction bases: 5. The CDR3 runs to 15 residues. This chain's CDR3 is CASSLTGTGAETQYF. The CDR3 region has the DNA TGCGCCAGCAGCTTAACCGGGACAGGGGCAGAGACCCAGTACTTC.

This clonotype was seen at least ten times. The chain combines TRBV5-1 with TRBJ2-2, with D uncertain. Germline values: CDR1 SGHRS, CDR2 YFSETQ. The V gene lost 5 bases and the J gene lost 7 bases, with 6 bases spanning the gap. The CDR3 is made up of 11 amino acids. CDR3 nucleotides: TGCGCCAGCAGGGATGACGGGGAGCTGTTTTTT. Translation: CASRDDGELFF.

This clonotype appeared a few times. The chain uses TRBV2 and TRBJ1-1, with unresolved D. V was clipped by 6 bases and J by 10 bases, with 15 bases between them. The CDR3 has 12 residues. The germline V gene encodes CDR1 SNHLY and CDR2 FYNNEI. The CDR3 protein is CASRGTPHGAFF. CDR3 nucleotides: TGTGCCAGCAGGGGCACCCCCCACGGAGCTTTCTTT. Combining the CDR3 with reference TRBV2 and TRBJ1-1 gives the whole variable domain EPEVTQTPSHQVTQMGQEVILRCVPISNHLYFYWYRQILGQKVEFLVSFYNNEISEKSEIFDDQFSVERPDGSNFTLKIRSTKLEDSAMYFCASRGTPHGAFFGQGTRLTVV.

V gene TRBV28 combines with J gene TRBJ1-1, with 8 bases matching TRBD1. Germline V CDR1 and CDR2: MDHEN, SYDVKM. This CDR3 has 12 amino acids. The ends lost 5 bases at V and 11 bases at J; junction bases unmatched: 7. The CDR3 bases are TGTGCCAGCAGTCAGCCGGGACAGGCGGCTTTCTTT. This codes for CASSQPGQAAFF. The variable domain in full, with the rest retrieved from reference TRBV28 and TRBJ1-1, is DVKVTQSSRYLVKRTGEKVFLECVQDMDHENMFWYRQDPGLGLRLIYFSYDVKMKEKGDIPEGYSVSREKKERFSLILESASTNQTSMYLCASSQPGQAAFFGQGTRLTVV.

This chain links TRBV18 with TRBJ1-1, with 8 bases fitting TRBD1. Trimming cost V 5 bases and J 4 bases; bases outside gene matches: 9. The CDR3 covers 15 residues. The germline gives CDR1 KGHSH, CDR2 LQKENI. The CDR3: CASSSLQGVFTEAFF. As DNA, the CDR3 is TGTGCCAGCTCATCCTTACAGGGGGTATTCACTGAAGCTTTCTTT.

The V and J genes are TRBV12-3 or TRBV12-4 and TRBJ2-3, with TRBD2 matching over 14 bases. J lost 4 bases, V lost 6 bases, and 6 bases had no gene match. The CDR3 extends over 16 amino acids. Written as DNA, the CDR3 is TGTGCCAGCAGAACCAGACTAGCGGGGGGGGCAGATACGCAGTATTTT. Its protein product is CASRTRLAGGADTQYF.

The chain recombines TRBV29-1 with TRBJ1-1; the D is unclear. The length of the CDR3 is 14 residues. Germline assignment: CDR1 SQVTM and CDR2 ANQGSEA. Trimming removed 2 bases at V and 2 bases at J, with 12 bases between. This CDR3 is CSVELAGINTEAFF. The CDR3 region has the DNA TGCAGCGTTGAATTGGCTGGGATTAACACTGAAGCTTTCTTT.

The rearrangement joins TRBV5-4 to TRBJ2-1, with TRBD2 matching over 11 bases. This CDR3 has 19 amino acids. J lost 0 bases, V lost 1 base, and 9 bases had no gene match. The V gene's germline CDR1 is SGHNT and CDR2 YYREEE (reference sequence). The CDR3 region has the DNA TGTGCCAGCAGCTTGCTCTGGCCTAGCGGGGGGAGCTCCTACAATGAGCAGTTCTTC. Protein product: CASSLLWPSGGSSYNEQFF.

At least ten counts were recorded for this clonotype. The rearrangement links TRBV5-1 to TRBJ2-1; D remains unclear. CDR1 is SGHRS, CDR2 YFSETQ, per germline. The length of the CDR3 is 16 residues. Deletions cut 0 bases from V and 4 bases from J, with 14 bases between. CDR3 in amino acids: CASSLGGFKSYNEQFF. CDR3 DNA sequence: TGCGCCAGCAGCTTGGGGGGATTTAAGTCTTACAATGAGCAGTTCTTC. Full variable domain (outside the CDR3, taken from reference TRBV5-1 and TRBJ2-1): KAGVTQTPRYLIKTRGQQVTLSCSPISGHRSVSWYQQTPGQGLQFLFEYFSETQRNKGNFPGRFSGRQFSNSRSEMNVSTLELGDSALYLCASSLGGFKSYNEQFFGPGTRLTVL.

In this sample, this clonotype turned up many times. This sequence joins TRBV4-3 and TRBJ2-1, with D possibly TRBD2 on 6 matching bases. V was trimmed by 2 bases and J by 1 base, leaving 12 bases between them. Germline CDR1 LGHNA, CDR2 YSLEER. There are 16 residues in the CDR3. As DNA, the CDR3 is TGCGCCAGCAGCCAACAAAGGGGACTTTCCTACAATGAGCAGTTCTTC. It yields the protein CASSQQRGLSYNEQFF.

This chain connects TRBV12-3 or TRBV12-4 to TRBJ2-1, with 8 positions matching TRBD1. This CDR3 is 15 amino acids long. After removal of 6 bases from V and 2 bases from J, the junction contained 6 bases not matched to a gene. The CDR3 sequence is CASRIQGATYNEQFF. Here the CDR3 DNA reads TGTGCCAGCAGGATCCAGGGGGCGACCTACAATGAGCAGTTCTTC.

The V call is TRBV4-3, the J call TRBJ2-3; possibly TRBD2 for D (5 bases). This CDR3 spans 18 amino acids. V shed 4 bases and J shed 0 bases, with 20 bases lying between them. Per the germline V gene, CDR1 is LGHNA and CDR2 is YSLEER. The CDR3 nucleotides are TGCGCCAGCAGCCCCCAGACGCTTATGGACTCTAGCACAGATACGCAGTATTTT. Its protein is CASSPQTLMDSSTDTQYF.

This clonotype was seen more than once but under ten times. The rearrangement joins TRBV10-2 to TRBJ1-4; maybe TRBD1 (6 bases). The ends were cut back, 4 bases at V and 7 bases at J, with 13 bases in the middle. The CDR3 length is 14 residues. Per the germline V gene, CDR1 is WSHSY and CDR2 is SAAADI. As DNA, the CDR3 is TGCGCCAGCAGTGCCGGGGGCGAACTTGAAAAACTGTTTTTT. Translating it yields CASSAGGELEKLFF.

With respect to this clonotype: A much larger clone differs by one base, so this may be a read error. No conserved phenylalanine or tryptophan is present at the end of the CDR3, so a read error is the likely explanation. The chain recombines TRBV15 with TRBJ2-1; D is perhaps TRBD1 or TRBD2 (5 bases each). CDR3 length: 15 amino acids. The V gene's germline CDR1 is LNHNV and CDR2 YYDKDF (reference sequence). V gave up 0 bases and J gave up 3 bases, with 9 bases separating them. The CDR3 loop reads CATSRDRGSYNEQFV. The CDR3 DNA sequence: TGTGCCACCAGCAGAGATCGGGGCAGCTACAATGAGCAGTTCGTC.

This sequence joins TRBV29-1 and TRBJ2-7; 10 bases fit TRBD2. V trimming: 3 bases; J trimming: 2 bases; junction bases outside the gene matches: 10. CDR3 length: 16 amino acids. The germline CDR1 and CDR2 sequences are SQVTM and ANQGSEA. CDR3 amino acids: CSVDLVERGGTYEQYF. In DNA form, the CDR3 reads TGCAGCGTTGATCTTGTCGAGCGGGGGGGTACCTACGAGCAGTACTTC.

V is TRBV3-1 and J is TRBJ1-5; D remains ambiguous. CDR1 and CDR2 (germline): LGHDT, YNNKEL (reference sequence). This CDR3 is 14 amino acids long. With 4 bases removed from V and 4 bases from J, the gap between germline ends came to 11 bases. Written as DNA, the CDR3 is TGTGCCAGCAGCCTAAAAGCTGCTAATCAGCCCCAGCATTTT. It is translated as CASSLKAANQPQHF. Full variable domain (outside the CDR3, taken from reference TRBV3-1 and TRBJ1-5): DTAVSQTPKYLVTQMGNDKSIKCEQNLGHDTMYWYKQDSKKFLKIMFSYNNKELIINETVPNRFSPKSPDKAHLNLHINSLELGDSAVYFCASSLKAANQPQHFGDGTRLSIL.

In this sample, this clonotype turned up a few times. The gene calls are TRBV6-1 and TRBJ2-2; D uncertain. Germline CDR1 is MNHNS and CDR2 is SASEGT. The CDR3 is made up of 14 amino acids. V lost 6 bases and J lost 7, with 15 bases in between. The CDR3, as DNA: TGTGCCAGCAGGATGGAGATGGTTGGCGGGGAGCTGTTTTTT. Its protein is CASRMEMVGGELFF.

This clonotype was found many times. This chain joins TRBV7-9 and TRBJ1-5, with D perhaps matching TRBD1 (6 bases). This CDR3 is 16 amino acids long. V shed 5 bases and J shed 2 bases, with 16 bases lying between them. Germline V CDR1 and CDR2: SEHNR, FQNEAQ (reference sequence). Here the CDR3 DNA reads TGTGCCAGCAGCCATTACGGGGGCAGGGGCAATCAGCCCCAGCATTTT. It yields the protein CASSHYGGRGNQPQHF.